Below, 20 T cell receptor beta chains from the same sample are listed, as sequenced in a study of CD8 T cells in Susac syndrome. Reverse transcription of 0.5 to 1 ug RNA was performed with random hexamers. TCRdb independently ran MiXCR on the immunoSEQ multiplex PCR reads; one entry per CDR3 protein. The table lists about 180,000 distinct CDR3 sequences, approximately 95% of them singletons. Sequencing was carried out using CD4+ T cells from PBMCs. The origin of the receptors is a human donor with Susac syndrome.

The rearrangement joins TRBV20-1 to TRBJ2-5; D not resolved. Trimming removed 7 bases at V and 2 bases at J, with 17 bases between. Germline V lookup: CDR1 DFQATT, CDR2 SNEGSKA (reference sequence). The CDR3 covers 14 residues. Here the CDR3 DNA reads TGCAGTGTTTCCCCTGGGCCGTCTCAAGAGACCCAGTACTTC. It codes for CSVSPGPSQETQYF.

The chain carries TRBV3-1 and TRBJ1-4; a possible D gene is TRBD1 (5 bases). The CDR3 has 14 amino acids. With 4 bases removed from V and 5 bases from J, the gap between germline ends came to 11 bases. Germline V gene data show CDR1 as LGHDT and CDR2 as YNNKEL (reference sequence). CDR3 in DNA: TGTGCCAGCAGCCTGCAGGGACCCAATGAAAAACTGTTTTTT. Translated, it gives CASSLQGPNEKLFF.

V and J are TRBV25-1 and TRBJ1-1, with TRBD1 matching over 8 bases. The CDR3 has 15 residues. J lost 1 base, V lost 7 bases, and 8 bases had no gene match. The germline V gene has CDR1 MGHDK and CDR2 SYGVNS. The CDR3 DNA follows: TGTGCCAGCATACGAAGCGGGACAGGGAACACTGAAGCTTTCTTT. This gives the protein CASIRSGTGNTEAFF. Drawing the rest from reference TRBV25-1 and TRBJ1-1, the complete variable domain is EADIYQTPRYLVIGTGKKITLECSQTMGHDKMYWYQQDPGMELHLIHYSYGVNSTEKGDLSSESTVSRIRTEHFPLTLESARPSHTSQYLCASIRSGTGNTEAFFGQGTRLTVV.

This chain's CDR3 is CSVNRGRSGYNEQFF. The CDR3 region has the DNA TGCAGCGTAAACAGGGGGCGGTCGGGCTACAATGAGCAGTTCTTC. V gene TRBV29-1 combines with J gene TRBJ2-1; TRBD1 aligns across 9 bases. CDR1 and CDR2 (germline): SQVTM, ANQGSEA. The CDR3 contains 15 residues. V lost 6 bases and J lost 3; bases outside the gene matches: 9.

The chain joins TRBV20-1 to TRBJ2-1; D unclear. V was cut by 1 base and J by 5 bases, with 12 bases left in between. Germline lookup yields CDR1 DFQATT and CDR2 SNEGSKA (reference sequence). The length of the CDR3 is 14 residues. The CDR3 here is CSARVRNKDNEQFF. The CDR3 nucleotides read TGCAGTGCTAGAGTGAGGAATAAGGACAATGAGCAGTTCTTC.

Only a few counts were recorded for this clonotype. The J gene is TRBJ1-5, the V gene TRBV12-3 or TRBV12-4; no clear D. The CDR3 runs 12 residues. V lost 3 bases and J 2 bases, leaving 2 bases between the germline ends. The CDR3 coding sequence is TGTGCCAGCAGTTTGGGCAATCAGCCCCAGCATTTT. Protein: CASSLGNQPQHF.

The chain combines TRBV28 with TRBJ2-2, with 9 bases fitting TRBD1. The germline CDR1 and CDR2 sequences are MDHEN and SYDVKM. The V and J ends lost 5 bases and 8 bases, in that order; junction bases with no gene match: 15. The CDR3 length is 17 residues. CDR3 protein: CASSSWFLNRGPGELFF. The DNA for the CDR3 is TGTGCCAGCAGTAGTTGGTTTCTGAACAGGGGGCCGGGGGAGCTGTTTTTT.

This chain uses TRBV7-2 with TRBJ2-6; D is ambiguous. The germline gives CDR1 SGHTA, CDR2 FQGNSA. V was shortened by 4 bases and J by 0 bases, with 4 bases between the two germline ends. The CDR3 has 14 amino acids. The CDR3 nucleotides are TGTGCCAGCAGCTCGGGCTCTGGGGCCAACGTCCTGACTTTC. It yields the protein CASSSGSGANVLTF.

The CDR3: CASSQEGETTDTQYF. The CDR3 bases are TGTGCCAGCAGCCAAGAGGGGGAAACCACAGATACGCAGTATTTT. The chain has TRBV4-2 and TRBJ2-3; D could derive from TRBD1 or TRBD2 (5 bases each). CDR1 is LGHNA and CDR2 is YNFKEQ in the germline V gene. Trimming removed 0 bases from V and 2 bases from J, with 9 bases in between. This CDR3 comprises 15 residues.

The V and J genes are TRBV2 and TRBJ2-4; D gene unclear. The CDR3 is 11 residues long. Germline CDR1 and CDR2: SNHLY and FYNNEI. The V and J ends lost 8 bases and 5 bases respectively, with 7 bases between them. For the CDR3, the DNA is TGTGCCAGCCAACCTGAAAACATTCAGTACTTC. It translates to CASQPENIQYF.

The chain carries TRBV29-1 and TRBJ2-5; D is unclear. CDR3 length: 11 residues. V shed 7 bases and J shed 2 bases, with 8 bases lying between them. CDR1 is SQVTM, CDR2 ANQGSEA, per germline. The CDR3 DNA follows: TGCAGCGGAAGGTCGCAAGAGACCCAGTACTTC. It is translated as CSGRSQETQYF.

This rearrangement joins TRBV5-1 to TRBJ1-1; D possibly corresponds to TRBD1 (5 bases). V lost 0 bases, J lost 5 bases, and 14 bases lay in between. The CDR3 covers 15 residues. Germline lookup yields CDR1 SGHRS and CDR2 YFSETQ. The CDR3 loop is CASSLAEAGRTEAFF. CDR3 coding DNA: TGCGCCAGCAGCTTGGCCGAGGCAGGGCGGACTGAAGCTTTCTTT.

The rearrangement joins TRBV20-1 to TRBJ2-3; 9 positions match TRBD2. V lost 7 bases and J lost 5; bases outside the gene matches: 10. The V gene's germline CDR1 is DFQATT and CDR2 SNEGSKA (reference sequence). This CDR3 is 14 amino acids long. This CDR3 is CSGQLAGRGDTQYF. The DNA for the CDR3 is TGCAGTGGCCAACTAGCGGGCCGGGGAGATACGCAGTATTTT.

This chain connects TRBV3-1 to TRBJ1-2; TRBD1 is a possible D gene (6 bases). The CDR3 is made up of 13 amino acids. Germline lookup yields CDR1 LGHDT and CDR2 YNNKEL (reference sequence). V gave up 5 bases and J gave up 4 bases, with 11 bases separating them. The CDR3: CASSYREGYGYTF. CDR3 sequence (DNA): TGTGCCAGCAGCTACAGGGAGGGCTATGGCTACACCTTC.

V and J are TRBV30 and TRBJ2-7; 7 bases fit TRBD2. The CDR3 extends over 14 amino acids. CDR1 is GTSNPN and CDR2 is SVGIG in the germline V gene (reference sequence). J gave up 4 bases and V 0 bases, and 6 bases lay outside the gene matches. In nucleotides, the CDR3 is TGTGCCTGGAGTGTGGGGGGGGGTAGTTACGAGCAGTACTTC. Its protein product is CAWSVGGGSYEQYF.

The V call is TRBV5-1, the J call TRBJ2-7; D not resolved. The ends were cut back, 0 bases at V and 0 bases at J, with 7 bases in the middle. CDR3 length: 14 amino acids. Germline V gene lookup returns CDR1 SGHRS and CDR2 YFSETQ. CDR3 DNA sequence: TGCGCCAGCAGCTTGGACACCAGCTCCTACGAGCAGTACTTC. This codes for CASSLDTSSYEQYF.

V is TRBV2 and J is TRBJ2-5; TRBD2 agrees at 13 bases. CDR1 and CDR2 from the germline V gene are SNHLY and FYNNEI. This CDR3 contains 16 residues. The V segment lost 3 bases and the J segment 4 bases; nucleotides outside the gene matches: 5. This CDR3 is CASSDTSGRAVETQYF. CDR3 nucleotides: TGTGCCAGCAGTGATACTAGCGGGAGGGCCGTAGAGACCCAGTACTTC.

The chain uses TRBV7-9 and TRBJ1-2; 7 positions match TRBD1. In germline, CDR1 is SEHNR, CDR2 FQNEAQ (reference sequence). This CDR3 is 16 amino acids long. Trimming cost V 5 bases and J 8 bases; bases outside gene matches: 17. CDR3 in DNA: TGTGCCAGCAGCCCCAAGGGCCACAGGGGAGTTAGGGGCTACACCTTC. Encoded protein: CASSPKGHRGVRGYTF.

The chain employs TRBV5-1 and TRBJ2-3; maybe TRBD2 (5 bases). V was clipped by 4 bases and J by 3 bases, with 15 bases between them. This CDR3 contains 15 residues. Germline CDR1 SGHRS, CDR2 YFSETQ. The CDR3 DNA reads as TGCGCCAGCAGCCGTCGAAAGGACTTTACAGATACGCAGTATTTT. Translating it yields CASSRRKDFTDTQYF.

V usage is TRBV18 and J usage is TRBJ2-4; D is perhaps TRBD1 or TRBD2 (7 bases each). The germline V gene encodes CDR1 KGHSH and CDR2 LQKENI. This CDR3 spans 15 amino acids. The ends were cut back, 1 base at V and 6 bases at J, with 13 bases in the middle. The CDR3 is CASSPREGAANIQYF. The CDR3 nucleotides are TGTGCCAGCTCACCACGGGAGGGGGCAGCAAACATTCAGTACTTC.